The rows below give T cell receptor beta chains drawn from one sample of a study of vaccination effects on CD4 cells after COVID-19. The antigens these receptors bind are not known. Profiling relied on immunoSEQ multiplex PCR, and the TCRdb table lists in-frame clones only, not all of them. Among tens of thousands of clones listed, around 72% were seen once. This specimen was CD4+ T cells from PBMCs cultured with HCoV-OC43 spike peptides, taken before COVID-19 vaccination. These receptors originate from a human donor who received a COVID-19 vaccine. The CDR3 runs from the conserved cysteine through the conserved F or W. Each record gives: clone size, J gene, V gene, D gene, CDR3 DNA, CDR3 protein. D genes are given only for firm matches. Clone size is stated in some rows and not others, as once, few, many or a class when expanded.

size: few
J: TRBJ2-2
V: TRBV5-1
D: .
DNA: TGCGCCAGCAGCTTGGGACCGCCACCGAACACCGGGGAGCTGTTTTTT
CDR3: CASSLGPPPNTGELFF

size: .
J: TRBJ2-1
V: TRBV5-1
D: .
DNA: TGCGCCAGCAGCTTGCATGGGACAACCTACAATGAGCAGTTCTTC
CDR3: CASSLHGTTYNEQFF

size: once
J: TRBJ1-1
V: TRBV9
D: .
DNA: TGTGCCAGCAGCGCCCTAGAGGGGGGACTGAACACTGAAGCTTTCTTT
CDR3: CASSALEGGLNTEAFF

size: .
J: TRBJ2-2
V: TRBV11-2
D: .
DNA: TGTGCCAGCAGCCCAGGGGAGACCGGGGAGCTGTTTTTT
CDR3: CASSPGETGELFF

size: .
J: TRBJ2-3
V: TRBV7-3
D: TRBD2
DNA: TGTGCCAGCAGCCCACCGGGACTAGCGGGCAATACGCAGTATTTT
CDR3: CASSPPGLAGNTQYF

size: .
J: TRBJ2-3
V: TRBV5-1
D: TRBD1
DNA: TGCGCCAGCAGCTTGGGGACAGGGTATGAAGATACGCAGTATTTT
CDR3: CASSLGTGYEDTQYF

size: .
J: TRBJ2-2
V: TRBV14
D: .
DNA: TGTGCCAGCAGCCAACAGGCAACCGGGGAGCTGTTTTTT
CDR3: CASSQQATGELFF

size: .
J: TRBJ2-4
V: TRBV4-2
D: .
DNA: TGTGCCAGCAGCCACCTGGACAGCGGGAACATTCAGTACTTC
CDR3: CASSHLDSGNIQYF

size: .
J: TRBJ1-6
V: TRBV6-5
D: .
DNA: TGTGCCAGCACTAGACAAGTCTCACCCCTCCACTTT
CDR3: CASTRQVSPLHF

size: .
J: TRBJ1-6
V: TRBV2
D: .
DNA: TGTGCCAGCATGGCCTACGCGGGAACCAATTCACCCCTCCACTTT
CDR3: CASMAYAGTNSPLHF

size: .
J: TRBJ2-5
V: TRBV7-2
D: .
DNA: TGTGCCAGCAGCGCCCGGTCCTGGGGGGAGACCCAGTACTTC
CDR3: CASSARSWGETQYF

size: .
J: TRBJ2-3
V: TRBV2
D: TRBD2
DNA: TGTGCCAGCAGTGACGTAGCGGGGGGTAGCACAGATACGCAGTATTTT
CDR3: CASSDVAGGSTDTQYF

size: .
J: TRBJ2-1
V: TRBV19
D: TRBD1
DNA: TGTGCCAGTAGTATAGAAGGCGCGTTGGGACAGGGGGCGTTCAATGAGCAGTTCTTC
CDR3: CASSIEGALGQGAFNEQFF

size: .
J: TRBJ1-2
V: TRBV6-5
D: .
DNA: TGTGCCAGCAGTTACCGGGGGGATGGCTACACCTTC
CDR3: CASSYRGDGYTF

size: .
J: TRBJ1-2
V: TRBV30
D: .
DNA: TGTGCCTGGAGTGTAAATGGGGCCTGGGGCTACACCTTC
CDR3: CAWSVNGAWGYTF